This T cell receptor beta chain derives from a study of cytomegalovirus exposure and HLA in healthy donors. Study overall: An early release of data contained about 85 million unique TCRs, which came from HLA-typed donors. Findings and limits, study-wide: The investigators catalogued some 150 TCR beta chains as cytomegalovirus-associated. Per published accounts, TCR beta sequences correctly predicted the HLA-A and HLA-B alleles of most subjects. Three CMV-associated chains proved CMV antigen-specific in vitro.

Remarks on this clone: The antigen is undetermined.

The PCR had 60 Vbeta and 13 Jbeta primers. Only in-frame clones appear in the TCRdb table, and some are missing; sequencing was by immunoSEQ multiplex PCR. This table has over 150,000 clones, 80% to 90% appearing once. Sequences were obtained from PBMCs. This sequence was found in a man between 50 and 59 years old in good health and CMV-seropositive.

CDR3 bases: TGTGCCAGCAGTTTATTTTCGGGAGGGAGGCCAGATACGCAGTATTTT. Translated, it gives CASSLFSGGRPDTQYF. This chain joins TRBV27 and TRBJ2-3, with 8 nucleotides matching TRBD2. With V trimmed by 1 base and J by 4 bases, 7 bases remained unmatched. The CDR3 contains 16 residues. Germline lookup yields CDR1 MNHEY and CDR2 SMNVEV (reference sequence).